The 2 T cell receptor beta chains in this list originate from one sample, sequenced in a study of T-cell memory formation after mild COVID-19. TCRdb recomputed calls from the 5' RACE reads with MiXCR, one row per CDR3 protein. The data show 450,000 or so distinct CDR3 sequences, 15% to 25% seen once. Input material: PBMCs or a T cell subset sorted from them (not recorded which). The receptors come from an adult woman who had mild COVID-19 (a few samples of this study predate the infection). Cell type and time point are not known.

The chain employs TRBV5-1 and TRBJ2-3; a weak D match, TRBD2 (5 bases). The V gene lost 0 bases and the J gene lost 6 bases, with 11 bases spanning the gap. This CDR3 region has 14 residues. CDR1 and CDR2 (germline): SGHRS, YFSETQ. CDR3 loop: CASSLDGGRDTQYF. As DNA, the CDR3 is TGCGCCAGCAGCTTGGACGGAGGCCGGGATACGCAGTATTTT.

V is TRBV6-6 and J is TRBJ1-4; D is perhaps TRBD1 (5 bases). Deletions cut 0 bases from V and 7 bases from J, with 15 bases between. The V gene's germline CDR1 is MNHNY and CDR2 SVGAGI (reference sequence). The CDR3 totals 16 residues. CDR3 amino acids: CASSYSSGLLSEKLFF. CDR3 coding DNA: TGTGCCAGCAGTTACTCGTCGGGGCTGTTGAGTGAAAAACTGTTTTTT.